A selection of T cell receptor beta chains follows, all from one sample in a study of blood T cell repertoires in COVID-19. Clones were sequenced by immunoSEQ multiplex PCR, and TCRdb holds only the in-frame ones, with some missing. The table has around 350,000 clones, about 87% seen once. Sequencing was carried out using peripheral blood. Source of these receptors: a human donor in a cohort sampled during active COVID-19. CDR3s leave out the opening cysteine and the closing phenylalanine or tryptophan.

v_gene,j_gene,CDR3aa
TRBV28,TRBJ2-7,ASSPGLAAGEQY
TRBV4-1,TRBJ2-1,ASSRYLLASKHNEQF
TRBV2,TRBJ1-5,ASSEMREGTQH
TRBV30,TRBJ1-1,AWGAGFAEAF
TRBV6-5,TRBJ2-3,ASTVLAGAADTQY
TRBV19,TRBJ2-5,ASRRTGFGQETQY
TRBV12-3/TRBV12-4,TRBJ1-1,ASSLSGTEAF
TRBV5-1,TRBJ1-6,ASSLDPSSPLH
TRBV30,TRBJ1-6,AWSVWGDSPLH
TRBV27,TRBJ1-6,ASSFSGSYNSPLH
TRBV5-1,TRBJ2-5,ASRYSRGQETQY
TRBV5-1,TRBJ2-2,ASGPITNTGELF